The 18 T cell receptor beta chains presented below share a single source sample, sequenced in a study of response to subunit inactivated influenza vaccine. One entry per CDR3 protein results from TCRdb running MiXCR on the RT-PCR reads. Of about 580,000 distinct CDR3 sequences listed, approximately 15% are singletons. The sample consisted of PBMCs from blood, taken approximately 12 days after vaccination. These receptors originate from a middle-aged man who received an inactivated influenza vaccine.

This clonotype turned up a few times. V and J are TRBV5-6 and TRBJ1-5; 7 positions match TRBD1. Trimming cost V 4 bases and J 5 bases; bases outside gene matches: 6. The V gene's germline CDR1 is SGHDT and CDR2 YYEEEE. The CDR3 extends over 14 amino acids. CDR3 sequence (DNA): TGTGCCAGCAGCGCCGGGACAGCGTATCAGCCCCAGCATTTT. Its protein product is CASSAGTAYQPQHF.

The genes are TRBV6-2 or TRBV6-3 and TRBJ2-3, with D hard to call. The CDR3 runs 16 residues. The germline V gene encodes CDR1 MNHEY and CDR2 SVGEGT. V lost 0 bases and J 2 bases, leaving 12 bases between the germline ends. The CDR3 here is CASSYSPVDLTDTQYF. DNA of the CDR3: TGTGCCAGCAGTTACTCCCCAGTGGATCTCACAGATACGCAGTATTTT.

The V and J genes are TRBV5-5 and TRBJ2-1; D not resolved. V lost 0 bases and J lost 10, with 11 bases in between. Germline CDR1 and CDR2: SGHKS and YYEKEE (reference sequence). The CDR3 has 13 amino acids. The CDR3 DNA reads TGTGCCAGCAGCTTGGGGACGCCCCAAGAGCAGTTCTTC. Protein: CASSLGTPQEQFF.

V usage is TRBV2 and J usage is TRBJ2-3; D remains unclear. Germline CDR1 SNHLY, CDR2 FYNNEI. CDR3 size: 14 residues. V dropped 1 base and J dropped 1 base, with 6 bases sitting between them. CDR3 residues: CASSEVRGTDTQYF. The DNA of the CDR3 is TGTGCCAGCAGTGAAGTCAGAGGCACAGATACGCAGTATTTT. Using reference TRBV2 and TRBJ2-3 for the parts outside the CDR3, the full variable domain is EPEVTQTPSHQVTQMGQEVILRCVPISNHLYFYWYRQILGQKVEFLVSFYNNEISEKSEIFDDQFSVERPDGSNFTLKIRSTKLEDSAMYFCASSEVRGTDTQYFGPGTRLTVL.

This clonotype was picked up a small number of times. The chain employs TRBV10-3 and TRBJ2-1, with 9 nucleotides matching TRBD1. The V segment lost 6 bases and the J segment 6 bases; nucleotides outside the gene matches: 6. Germline lookup yields CDR1 ENHRY and CDR2 SYGVKD. The CDR3 runs to 14 residues. The CDR3 DNA reads TGTGCCATCAGAGGGACAGGGCAGGTCAATGAGCAGTTCTTC. Its translation: CAIRGTGQVNEQFF.

The genes are TRBV7-9 and TRBJ2-1; unclear D gene. Germline V gene lookup returns CDR1 SEHNR and CDR2 FQNEAQ (reference sequence). The V end was cut by 3 bases, the J end by 7 bases, with 10 bases between. The CDR3 is made up of 13 amino acids. The CDR3 reads CASSFTVSNEQFF. CDR3 in DNA: TGTGCCAGCAGCTTCACTGTATCTAATGAGCAGTTCTTC.

There are a few counts of this clonotype. The rearrangement joins TRBV7-2 to TRBJ2-3; D perhaps matches TRBD2 (6 bases). The CDR3 totals 17 residues. Trimming left V 5 bases short and J 1 base short, with 19 bases between. Looked up from germline, CDR1 is SGHTA and CDR2 is FQGNSA. Here the CDR3 DNA reads TGTGCCAGCAGCCCGGAGGTTAGCGGCCTAGGCACAGATACGCAGTATTTT. It specifies CASSPEVSGLGTDTQYF.

The chain couples TRBV3-1 to TRBJ2-3; D gene ambiguous. Trimming left V 1 base short and J 3 bases short, with 8 bases between. The CDR3 runs 14 residues. Germline V gene data show CDR1 as LGHDT and CDR2 as YNNKEL (reference sequence). The CDR3 is CASSQGLVTDTQYF. The CDR3, as DNA: TGTGCCAGCAGCCAAGGACTTGTAACAGATACGCAGTATTTT.

The V call is TRBV27, the J call TRBJ1-1, with TRBD1 matching over 7 bases. The V gene end was trimmed by 6 bases and the J gene end by 1 base; junction bases not matched to a gene: 8. The CDR3 runs to 15 residues. Germline CDR1 and CDR2: MNHEY and SMNVEV (reference sequence). CDR3 coding DNA: TGTGCCAGCAGGAACCCCGGGACAGCGAACACTGAAGCTTTCTTT. Amino acids: CASRNPGTANTEAFF.

At least ten counts were recorded for this clonotype. V gene TRBV4-2 combines with J gene TRBJ2-7, with TRBD1 matching 7 bases. This CDR3 spans 15 amino acids. The V segment lost 0 bases and the J segment 4 bases; nucleotides outside the gene matches: 6. From germline, CDR1 is LGHNA and CDR2 YNFKEQ. The chain's CDR3 is CASSQDPTGEYEQYF. The CDR3 DNA reads TGTGCCAGCAGCCAAGATCCAACAGGGGAATACGAGCAGTACTTC.

This clonotype was detected only a few times. This rearrangement joins TRBV28 to TRBJ2-7; 8 nucleotides match TRBD1. The V gene end was trimmed by 7 bases and the J gene end by 4 bases; junction bases not matched to a gene: 9. CDR3 length equals 14 residues. Germline values: CDR1 MDHEN, CDR2 SYDVKM. The DNA for the CDR3 is TGTGCCAGCAAGCCGACAGGGGACGGTTACGAGCAGTACTTC. This codes for CASKPTGDGYEQYF.

This clonotype appeared a few times. This chain links TRBV28 with TRBJ2-5; 8 positions match TRBD2. CDR1 and CDR2 from the germline V gene are MDHEN and SYDVKM. This CDR3 is 15 amino acids long. V dropped 7 bases and J dropped 5; count of bases not matched to a gene: 12. The CDR3, as DNA: TGTGCCAGCACCCAGGGACTAGGGGCCTCCGAGACCCAGTACTTC. It specifies CASTQGLGASETQYF.

This clonotype was recorded a few times. The rearrangement links TRBV10-3 to TRBJ2-6; a weak D match, TRBD1 (5 bases). Germline lookup yields CDR1 ENHRY and CDR2 SYGVKD. V gave up 3 bases and J gave up 0 bases, with 12 bases separating them. There are 17 residues in the CDR3. DNA for the CDR3: TGTGCCATCAGTGAAGGGCAGGGCCTCTCTGGGGCCAACGTCCTGACTTTC. It yields the protein CAISEGQGLSGANVLTF.

This clonotype was found many times. The chain links TRBV5-1 to TRBJ2-3, with no clear D. The V end was cut by 1 base, the J end by 0 bases, with 18 bases between. CDR1 is SGHRS, CDR2 YFSETQ, per germline. This CDR3 spans 18 amino acids. The CDR3 DNA sequence: TGCGCCAGCAGCTTGTGGTCTTCGGGTACTCCGAGCACAGATACGCAGTATTTT. It encodes CASSLWSSGTPSTDTQYF.

This clonotype showed up just a few times. The chain uses TRBV20-1 and TRBJ2-7, with a possible D match to TRBD2 (5 bases). The CDR3 loop spans 15 amino acids. V was clipped by 2 bases and J by 3 bases, with 17 bases between them. Germline V gives CDR1 DFQATT, CDR2 SNEGSKA (reference sequence). The CDR3 protein is CSARSPRRTYYEQYF. The CDR3 DNA follows: TGCAGTGCTAGATCACCCCGACGGACTTACTACGAGCAGTACTTC.

The chain combines TRBV6-2 or TRBV6-3 with TRBJ1-5; D is unclear. V lost 5 bases to trimming and J lost 8 bases, with 10 bases between them. This CDR3 has 12 amino acids. CDR1 MNHEY and CDR2 SVGEGT come from the germline V gene. CDR3 nucleotide sequence: TGTGCCAGCAGTGTTGTCCCCGAGCCCCAGCATTTT. This translates into CASSVVPEPQHF.

This chain joins TRBV7-9 and TRBJ2-1; 7 nucleotides agree with TRBD1. Germline loops: CDR1 SEHNR, CDR2 FQNEAQ (reference sequence). CDR3 length: 15 residues. The V gene end was trimmed by 5 bases and the J gene end by 0 bases; junction bases not matched to a gene: 4. CDR3 in DNA: TGTGCCAGCAGCCCCGGGACAGCCTCCTACAATGAGCAGTTCTTC. Protein sequence: CASSPGTASYNEQFF.

The V call is TRBV7-9, the J call TRBJ2-7; 10 bases align to TRBD2. Germline V gene lookup returns CDR1 SEHNR and CDR2 FQNEAQ (reference sequence). The CDR3 consists of 13 residues. The V and J ends lost 5 bases and 7 bases, in that order; junction bases with no gene match: 5. CDR3 DNA sequence: TGTGCCAGCAGCCGCGTAGCGGGGGGAGAGCAGTACTTC. Its translation: CASSRVAGGEQYF.